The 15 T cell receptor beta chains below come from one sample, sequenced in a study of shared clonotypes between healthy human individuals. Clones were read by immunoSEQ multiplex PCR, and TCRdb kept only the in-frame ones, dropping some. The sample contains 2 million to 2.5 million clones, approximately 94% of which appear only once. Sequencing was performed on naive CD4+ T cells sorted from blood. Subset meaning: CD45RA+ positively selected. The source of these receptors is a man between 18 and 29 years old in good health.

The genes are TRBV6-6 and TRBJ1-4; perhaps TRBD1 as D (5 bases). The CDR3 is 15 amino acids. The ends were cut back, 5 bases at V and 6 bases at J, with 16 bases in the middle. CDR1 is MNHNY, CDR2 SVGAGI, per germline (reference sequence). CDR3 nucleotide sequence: TGTGCCAGCAGTCATCCGGGACGGGAGGATGAAAAACTGTTTTTT. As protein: CASSHPGREDEKLFF.

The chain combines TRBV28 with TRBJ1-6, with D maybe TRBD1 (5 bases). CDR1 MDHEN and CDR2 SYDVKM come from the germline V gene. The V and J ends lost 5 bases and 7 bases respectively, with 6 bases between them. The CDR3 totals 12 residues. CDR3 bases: TGTGCCAGCAGTGGGGCCAATTCACCCCTCCACTTT. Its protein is CASSGANSPLHF.

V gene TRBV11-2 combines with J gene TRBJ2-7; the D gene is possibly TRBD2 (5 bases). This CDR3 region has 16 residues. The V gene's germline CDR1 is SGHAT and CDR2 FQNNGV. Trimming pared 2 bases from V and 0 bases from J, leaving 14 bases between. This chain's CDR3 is CASSLRQRVPSYEQYF. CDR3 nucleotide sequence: TGTGCCAGCAGCTTAAGGCAGAGGGTACCCTCCTACGAGCAGTACTTC.

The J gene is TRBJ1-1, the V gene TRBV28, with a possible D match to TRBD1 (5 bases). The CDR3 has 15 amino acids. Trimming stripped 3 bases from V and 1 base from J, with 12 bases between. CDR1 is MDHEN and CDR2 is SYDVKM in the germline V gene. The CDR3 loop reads CASSLRGRGNTEAFF. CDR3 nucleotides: TGTGCCAGCAGTTTGCGGGGACGGGGGAACACTGAAGCTTTCTTT.

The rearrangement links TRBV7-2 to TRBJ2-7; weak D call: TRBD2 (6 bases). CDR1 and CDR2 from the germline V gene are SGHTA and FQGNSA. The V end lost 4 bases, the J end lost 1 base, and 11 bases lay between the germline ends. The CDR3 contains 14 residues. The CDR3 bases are TGTGCCAGCAGCTACGGAGGGATGTCCTACGAGCAGTACTTC. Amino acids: CASSYGGMSYEQYF.

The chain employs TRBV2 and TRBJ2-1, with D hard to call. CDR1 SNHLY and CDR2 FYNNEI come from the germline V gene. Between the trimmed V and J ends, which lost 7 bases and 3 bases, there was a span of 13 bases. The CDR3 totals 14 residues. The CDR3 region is CASIWAGVYNEQFF. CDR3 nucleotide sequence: TGTGCCAGCATTTGGGCAGGAGTCTACAATGAGCAGTTCTTC.

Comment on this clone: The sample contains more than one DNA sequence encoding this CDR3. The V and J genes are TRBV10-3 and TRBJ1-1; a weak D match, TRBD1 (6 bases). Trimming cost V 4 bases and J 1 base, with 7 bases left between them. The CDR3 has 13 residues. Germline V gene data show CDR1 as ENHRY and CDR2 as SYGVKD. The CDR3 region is CAISGQANTEAFF. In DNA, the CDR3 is TGTGCCATCAGTGGACAGGCGAACACTGAAGCTTTCTTT.

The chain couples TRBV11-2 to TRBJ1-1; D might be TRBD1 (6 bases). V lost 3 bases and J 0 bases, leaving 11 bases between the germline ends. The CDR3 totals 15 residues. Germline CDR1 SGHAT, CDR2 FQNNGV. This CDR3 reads CASSFLTGLNTEAFF. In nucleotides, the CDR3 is TGTGCCAGCAGCTTTTTGACAGGATTGAACACTGAAGCTTTCTTT.

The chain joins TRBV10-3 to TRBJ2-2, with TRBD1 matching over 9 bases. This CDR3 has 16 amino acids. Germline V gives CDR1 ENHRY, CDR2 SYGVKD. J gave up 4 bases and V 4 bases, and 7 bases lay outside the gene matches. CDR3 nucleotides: TGTGCCATCAGTGTGGCTCTGGGACAGGGCACCGGGGAGCTGTTTTTT. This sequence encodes CAISVALGQGTGELFF.

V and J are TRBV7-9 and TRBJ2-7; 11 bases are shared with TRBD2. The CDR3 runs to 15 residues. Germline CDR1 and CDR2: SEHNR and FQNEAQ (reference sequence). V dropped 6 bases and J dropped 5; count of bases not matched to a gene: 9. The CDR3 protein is CASSRSGRAPDEQYF. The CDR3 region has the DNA TGTGCCAGCAGTCGTAGCGGGAGGGCCCCGGACGAGCAGTACTTC.

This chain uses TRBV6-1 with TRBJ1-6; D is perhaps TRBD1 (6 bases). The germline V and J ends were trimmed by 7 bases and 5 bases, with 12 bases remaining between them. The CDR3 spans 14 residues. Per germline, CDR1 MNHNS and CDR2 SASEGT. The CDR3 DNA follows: TGTGCCAGCACCCAGGGGAGGGATAATTCACCCCTCCACTTT. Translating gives CASTQGRDNSPLHF.

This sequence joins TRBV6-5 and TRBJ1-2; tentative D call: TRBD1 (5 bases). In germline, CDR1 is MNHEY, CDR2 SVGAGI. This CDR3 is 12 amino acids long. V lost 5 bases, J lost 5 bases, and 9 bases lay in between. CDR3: CASSPGRYGYTF. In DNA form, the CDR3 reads TGTGCCAGCAGTCCAGGGCGTTATGGCTACACCTTC.

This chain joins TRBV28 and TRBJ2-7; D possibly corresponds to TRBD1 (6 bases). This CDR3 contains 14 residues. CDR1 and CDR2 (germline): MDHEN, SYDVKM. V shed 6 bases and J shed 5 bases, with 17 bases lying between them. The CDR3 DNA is TGTGCCAGCAGCCGGTGGGCAGGGGTGGACGAGCAGTACTTC. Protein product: CASSRWAGVDEQYF.

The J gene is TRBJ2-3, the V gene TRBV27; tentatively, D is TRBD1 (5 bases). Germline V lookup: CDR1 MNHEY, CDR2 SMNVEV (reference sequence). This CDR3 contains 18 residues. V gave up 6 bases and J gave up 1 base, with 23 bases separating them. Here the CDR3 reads CASRPYVGKGDGTDTQYF. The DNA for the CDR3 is TGTGCCAGCAGGCCTTATGTGGGGAAAGGGGATGGCACAGATACGCAGTATTTT.

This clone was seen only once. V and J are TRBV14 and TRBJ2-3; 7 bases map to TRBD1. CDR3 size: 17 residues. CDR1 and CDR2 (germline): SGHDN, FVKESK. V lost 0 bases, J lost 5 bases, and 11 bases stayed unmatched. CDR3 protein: CASSQDRRGGRKDTQYF. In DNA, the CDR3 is TGTGCCAGCAGCCAAGATCGGAGAGGGGGCCGTAAAGATACGCAGTATTTT.